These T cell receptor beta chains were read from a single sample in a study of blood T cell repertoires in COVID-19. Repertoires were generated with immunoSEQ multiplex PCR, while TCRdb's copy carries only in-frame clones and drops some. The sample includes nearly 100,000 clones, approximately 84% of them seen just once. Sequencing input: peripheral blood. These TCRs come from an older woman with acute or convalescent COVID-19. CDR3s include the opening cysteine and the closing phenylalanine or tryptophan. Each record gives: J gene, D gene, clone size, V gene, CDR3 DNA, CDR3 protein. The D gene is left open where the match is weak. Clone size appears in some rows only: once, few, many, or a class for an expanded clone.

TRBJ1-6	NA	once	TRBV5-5	TGTGCCAGCAGCGACACAGGGATTTCAGATAATTCACCCCTCCACTTT	CASSDTGISDNSPLHF
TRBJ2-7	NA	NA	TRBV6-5	TGTGCCAGCACCAACAGGGAAACCTACGAGCAGTACTTC	CASTNRETYEQYF
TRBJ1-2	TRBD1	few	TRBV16	TGTGCCAGCAGCCCCCGCGACATGGGGACAGCGCTCTATGGCTACACCTTC	CASSPRDMGTALYGYTF
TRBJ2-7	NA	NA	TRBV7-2	TGTGCCAGCAGCCAGGGGGTAGCGGGGTCGAAGGAGCAGTACTTC	CASSQGVAGSKEQYF
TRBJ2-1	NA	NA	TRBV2	TGTGCCAGCAGCCAGACAGTCTCCTACAATGAGCAGTTCTTC	CASSQTVSYNEQFF
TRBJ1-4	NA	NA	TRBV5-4	TGTGCCAGCACGGGGGGCGCGAAGGAAAAACTGTTTTTT	CASTGGAKEKLFF
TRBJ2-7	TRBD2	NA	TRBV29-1	TGCAGGTCCGGGACTAGCGGCGAAATCTACGAGCAGTACTTC	CRSGTSGEIYEQYF
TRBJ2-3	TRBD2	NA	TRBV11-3	TGTGCCAGCAGCTGGGTAGCGGGGGCAGATACGCAGTATTTT	CASSWVAGADTQYF
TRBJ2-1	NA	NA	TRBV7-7	TGTGCCAGCAGCCAAGGACCAGAGGGTTGGAATGAGCAGTTCTTC	CASSQGPEGWNEQFF
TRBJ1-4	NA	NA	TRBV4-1	TGCGCCAGCAGCCAAGATCGGGGGGGAAATGAAAAACTGTTTTTT	CASSQDRGGNEKLFF
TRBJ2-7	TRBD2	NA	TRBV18	TGTGCCAGCTCATTAAGCGGGGGGGCCTACGAGCAGTACTTC	CASSLSGGAYEQYF
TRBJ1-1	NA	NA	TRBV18	TGTGCCAGCTCACCGGCAGTCAGAAACACTGAAGCTTTCTTT	CASSPAVRNTEAFF
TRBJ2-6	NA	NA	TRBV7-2	TGTGCCAGCAGCTTTGGGGACACCAGCTCTGGGGCCAACGTCCTGACTTTC	CASSFGDTSSGANVLTF
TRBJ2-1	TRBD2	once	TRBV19	TGTGCCAGTAGTATAGGGACTAGTCGCGACAATGAGCAGTTCTTC	CASSIGTSRDNEQFF
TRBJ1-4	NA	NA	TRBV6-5	TGTGCCAGCAGACTGGGGGGGGCAACTAATGAAAAACTGTTTTTT	CASRLGGATNEKLFF
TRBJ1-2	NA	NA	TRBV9	TGTGCCAGCAACCTGGGGGCTAACCCCCTCTATGGCTACACCTTC	CASNLGANPLYGYTF
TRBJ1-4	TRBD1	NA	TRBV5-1	TGCGCCAGCAGCACGTCCGGGACAGGGGTTGAAAAACTGTTTTTT	CASSTSGTGVEKLFF
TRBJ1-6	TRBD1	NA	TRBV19	TGTGCCAGTAGTATAGAGGAAGGCAGGGGGAAGTCACCCCTCCACTTT	CASSIEEGRGKSPLHF
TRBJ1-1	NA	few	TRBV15	TGTGCCACCAGCAGAGACGGGGAGATGAACACTGAAGCTTTCTTT	CATSRDGEMNTEAFF
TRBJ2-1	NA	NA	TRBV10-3	TGTGCCATCAGTGAGGGCCAGGGATACAATGAGCAGTTCTTC	CAISEGQGYNEQFF
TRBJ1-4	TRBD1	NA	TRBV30	TGTGCCTGGGAGACAGGGGCTCATGAAAAACTGTTTTTT	CAWETGAHEKLFF
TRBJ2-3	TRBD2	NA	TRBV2	TGTGCCAGCAGCGCACTCGGGGGGGGGACAGATACGCAGTATTTT	CASSALGGGTDTQYF
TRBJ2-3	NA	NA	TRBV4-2	TGTGCCAGCAGCCAAGTAGGGTGGGGCAGTTCCACAGATACGCAGTATTTT	CASSQVGWGSSTDTQYF
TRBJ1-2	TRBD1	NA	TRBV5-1	TGCGCCAGCAGCTTGGAGGGCAGGGGGATAGATGGCTACACCTTC	CASSLEGRGIDGYTF
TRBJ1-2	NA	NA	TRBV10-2	TGCGCCAGCAGGACAGACAGCTATGGCTACACCTTC	CASRTDSYGYTF
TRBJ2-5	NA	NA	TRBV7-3	TGTGCCAGCAGCTTAATCGCGGGGAAGGGGACCCAGTACTTC	CASSLIAGKGTQYF
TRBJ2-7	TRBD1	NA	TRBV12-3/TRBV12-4	TGTGCCAGCACTACAGGGGGCTGGGAGCAGTACTTC	CASTTGGWEQYF
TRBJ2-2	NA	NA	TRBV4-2	TGTGCCAGCAGCCAAGAGCGGGGAGTAATCGGGGAGCTGTTTTTT	CASSQERGVIGELFF
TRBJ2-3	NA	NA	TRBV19	TGTGCCAGTAGTGGGAGACACACTATCACAGATACGCAGTATTTT	CASSGRHTITDTQYF